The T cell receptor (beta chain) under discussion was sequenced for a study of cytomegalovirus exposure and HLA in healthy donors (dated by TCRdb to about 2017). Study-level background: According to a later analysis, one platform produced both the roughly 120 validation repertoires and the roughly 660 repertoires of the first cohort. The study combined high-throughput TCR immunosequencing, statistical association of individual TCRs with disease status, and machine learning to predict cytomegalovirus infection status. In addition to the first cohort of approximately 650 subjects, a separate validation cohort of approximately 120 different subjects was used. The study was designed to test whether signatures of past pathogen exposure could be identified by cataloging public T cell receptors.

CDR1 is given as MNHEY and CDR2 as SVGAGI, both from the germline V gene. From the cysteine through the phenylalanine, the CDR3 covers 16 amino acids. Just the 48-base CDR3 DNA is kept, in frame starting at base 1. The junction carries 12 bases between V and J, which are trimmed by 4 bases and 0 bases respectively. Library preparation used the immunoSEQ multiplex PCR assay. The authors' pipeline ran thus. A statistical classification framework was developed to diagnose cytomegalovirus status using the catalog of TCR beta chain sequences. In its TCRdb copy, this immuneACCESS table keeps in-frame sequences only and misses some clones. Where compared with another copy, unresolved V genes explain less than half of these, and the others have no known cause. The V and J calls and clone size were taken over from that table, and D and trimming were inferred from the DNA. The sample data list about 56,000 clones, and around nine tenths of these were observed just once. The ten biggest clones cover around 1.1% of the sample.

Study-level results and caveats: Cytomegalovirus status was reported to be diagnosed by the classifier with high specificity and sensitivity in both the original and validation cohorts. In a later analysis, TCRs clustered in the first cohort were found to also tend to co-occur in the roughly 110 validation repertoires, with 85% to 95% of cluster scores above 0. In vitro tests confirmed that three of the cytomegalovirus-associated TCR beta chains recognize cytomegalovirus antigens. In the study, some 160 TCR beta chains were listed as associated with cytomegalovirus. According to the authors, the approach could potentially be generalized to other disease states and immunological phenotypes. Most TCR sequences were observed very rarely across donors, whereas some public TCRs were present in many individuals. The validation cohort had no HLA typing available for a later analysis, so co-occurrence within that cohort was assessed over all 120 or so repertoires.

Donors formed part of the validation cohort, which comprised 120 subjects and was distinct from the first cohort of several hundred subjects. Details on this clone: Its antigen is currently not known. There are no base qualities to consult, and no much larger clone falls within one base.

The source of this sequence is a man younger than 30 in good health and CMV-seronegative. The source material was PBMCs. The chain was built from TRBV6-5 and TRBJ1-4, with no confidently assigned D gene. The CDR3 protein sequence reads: CASSFSQIATNEKLFF. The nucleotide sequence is TGTGCCAGCAGTTTTTCCCAGATCGCAACTAATGAAAAACTGTTTTTT.